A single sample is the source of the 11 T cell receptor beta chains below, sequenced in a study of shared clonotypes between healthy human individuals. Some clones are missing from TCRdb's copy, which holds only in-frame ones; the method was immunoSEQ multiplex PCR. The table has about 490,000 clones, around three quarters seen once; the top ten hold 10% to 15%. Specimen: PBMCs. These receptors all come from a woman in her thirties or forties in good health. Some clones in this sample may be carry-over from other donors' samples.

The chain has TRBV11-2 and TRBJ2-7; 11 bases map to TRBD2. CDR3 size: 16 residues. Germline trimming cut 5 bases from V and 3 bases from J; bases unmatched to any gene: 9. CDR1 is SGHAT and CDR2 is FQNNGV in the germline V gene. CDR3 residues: CASSPRGLAVIYEQYF. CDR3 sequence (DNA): TGTGCCAGCAGCCCGAGGGGACTAGCGGTAATCTACGAGCAGTACTTC. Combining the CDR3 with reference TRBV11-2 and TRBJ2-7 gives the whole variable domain EAGVAQSPRYKIIEKRQSVAFWCNPISGHATLYWYQQILGQGPKLLIQFQNNGVVDDSQLPKDRFSAERLKGVDSTLKIQPAKLEDSAVYLCASSPRGLAVIYEQYFGPGTRLTVT.

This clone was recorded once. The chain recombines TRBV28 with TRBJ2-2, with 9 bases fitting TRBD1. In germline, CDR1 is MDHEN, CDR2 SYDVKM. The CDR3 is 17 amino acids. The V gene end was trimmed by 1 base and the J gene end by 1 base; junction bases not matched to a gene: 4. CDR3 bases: TGTGCCAGCAGTTTATATCGACAGGGGGGGAACACCGGGGAGCTGTTTTTT. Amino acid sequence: CASSLYRQGGNTGELFF.

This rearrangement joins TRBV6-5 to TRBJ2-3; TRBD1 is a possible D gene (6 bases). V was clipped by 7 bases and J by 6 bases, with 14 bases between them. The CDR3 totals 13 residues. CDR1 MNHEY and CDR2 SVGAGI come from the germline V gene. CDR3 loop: CASTLGDTDTQYF. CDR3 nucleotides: TGTGCCAGCACCCTAGGGGACACGGATACGCAGTATTTT.

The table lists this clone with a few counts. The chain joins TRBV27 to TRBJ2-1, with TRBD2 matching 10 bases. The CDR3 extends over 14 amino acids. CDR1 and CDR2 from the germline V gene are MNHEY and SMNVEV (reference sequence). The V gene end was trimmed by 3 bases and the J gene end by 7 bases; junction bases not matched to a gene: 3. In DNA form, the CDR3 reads TGTGCCAGCAGTTTGAGTAGCGGGAGGAATGAGCAGTTCTTC. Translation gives CASSLSSGRNEQFF.

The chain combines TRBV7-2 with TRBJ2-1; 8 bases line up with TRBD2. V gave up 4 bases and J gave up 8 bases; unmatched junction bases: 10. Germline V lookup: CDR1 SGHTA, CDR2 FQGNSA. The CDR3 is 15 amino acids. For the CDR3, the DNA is TGTGCCAGCAGCTATGCGGGGACTAGTCGACATGAGCAGTTCTTC. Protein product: CASSYAGTSRHEQFF.

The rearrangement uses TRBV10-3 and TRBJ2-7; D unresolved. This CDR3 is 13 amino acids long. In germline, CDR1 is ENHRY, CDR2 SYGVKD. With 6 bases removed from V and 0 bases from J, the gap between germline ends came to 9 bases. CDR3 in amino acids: CAIRMTFSYEQYF. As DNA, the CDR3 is TGTGCCATCAGGATGACATTCTCCTACGAGCAGTACTTC.

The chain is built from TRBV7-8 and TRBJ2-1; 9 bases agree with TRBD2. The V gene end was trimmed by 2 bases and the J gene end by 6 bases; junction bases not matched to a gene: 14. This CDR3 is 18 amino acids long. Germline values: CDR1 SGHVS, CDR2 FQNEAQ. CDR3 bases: TGTGCCAGCAGCTTATCTCTGGCGGGAGGGGTCCAGTTCAATGAGCAGTTCTTC. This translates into CASSLSLAGGVQFNEQFF. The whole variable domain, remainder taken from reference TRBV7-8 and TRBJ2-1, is GAGVSQSPRYKVAKRGQDVALRCDPISGHVSLFWYQQALGQGPEFLTYFQNEAQLDKSGLPSDRFFAERPEGSVSTLKIQRTQQEDSAVYLCASSLSLAGGVQFNEQFFGPGTRLTVL.

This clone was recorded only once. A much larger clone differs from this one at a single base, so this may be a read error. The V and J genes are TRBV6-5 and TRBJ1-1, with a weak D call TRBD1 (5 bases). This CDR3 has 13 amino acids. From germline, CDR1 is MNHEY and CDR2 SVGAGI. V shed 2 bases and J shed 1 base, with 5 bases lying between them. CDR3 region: CASSYQGNTEAFF. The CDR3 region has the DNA TGTGCCAGCAGTTACCAGGGGAACACTGAAGCTTTCTTT.

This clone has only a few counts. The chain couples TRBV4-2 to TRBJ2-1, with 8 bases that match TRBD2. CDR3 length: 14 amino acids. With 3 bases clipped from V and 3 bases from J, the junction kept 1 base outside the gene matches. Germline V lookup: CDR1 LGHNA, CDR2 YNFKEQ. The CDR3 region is CASSHSGNYNEQFF. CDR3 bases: TGTGCCAGCAGCCATAGCGGGAACTACAATGAGCAGTTCTTC.

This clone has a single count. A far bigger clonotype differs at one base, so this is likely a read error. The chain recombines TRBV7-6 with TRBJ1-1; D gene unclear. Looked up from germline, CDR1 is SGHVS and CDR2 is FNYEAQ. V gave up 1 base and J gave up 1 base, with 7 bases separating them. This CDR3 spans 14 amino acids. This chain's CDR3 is CASSLGTENTEAFF. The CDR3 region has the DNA TGTGCCAGCAGCTTAGGGACCGAGAACACTGAAGCTTTCTTT.

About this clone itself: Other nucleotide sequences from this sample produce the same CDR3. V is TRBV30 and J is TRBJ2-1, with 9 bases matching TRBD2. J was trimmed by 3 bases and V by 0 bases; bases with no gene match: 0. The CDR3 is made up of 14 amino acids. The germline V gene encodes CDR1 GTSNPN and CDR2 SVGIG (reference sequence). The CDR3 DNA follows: TGTGCCTGGAGTGTACTAGCGGGCTACAATGAGCAGTTCTTC. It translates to CAWSVLAGYNEQFF.